A single sample gave rise to the 14 T cell receptor beta chains below, sequenced in a study of T cell changes during pregnancy in multiple sclerosis (dated by TCRdb to between 2018 and 2021). The method was the immunoSEQ multiplex PCR assay. What TCRdb holds here is the immuneACCESS table cut down to in-frame rearrangements. Part of the clones is not present; checked against another copy, under half of the missing clones reflect an unresolved V gene, and the others are unexplained. In all, the sample holds tens of thousands of clones, and approximately 94% of those were seen once. Less than 4.5% of the sample is in the top ten clones. Sequences were derived from CD8+ T cells from peripheral blood mononuclear cells, sampled in the third trimester of pregnancy. Source of these receptors: a female donor with multiple sclerosis, enrolled in a pregnancy study.

This chain links TRBV7-9 with TRBJ1-1; 8 bases align to TRBD1. Germline CDR1 is SEHNR and CDR2 is FQNEAQ (reference sequence). This CDR3 spans 14 amino acids. Losses at the gene ends were 2 bases for V and 4 bases for J; bases not matched to a gene: 3. CDR3 residues: CASSLQGAPTEAFF. In DNA, the CDR3 is TGTGCCAGCAGCTTACAGGGGGCGCCCACTGAAGCTTTCTTT.

The gene calls are TRBV15 and TRBJ2-3, with unresolved D. Trimming stripped 3 bases from V and 0 bases from J, with 22 bases between. The CDR3 is 19 residues long. Germline CDR1 reads LNHNV; CDR2 reads YYDKDF (reference sequence). In DNA form, the CDR3 reads TGTGCCACCAGCAGTTACCCCATTTTTGCGCTCCGTAGCACAGATACGCAGTATTTT. Amino acids: CATSSYPIFALRSTDTQYF. Looking up the rest from reference TRBV15 and TRBJ2-3 gives the full variable domain: DAMVIQNPRYQVTQFGKPVTLSCSQTLNHNVMYWYQQKSSQAPKLLFHYYDKDFNNEADTPDNFQSRRPNTSFCFLDIRSPGLGDTAMYLCATSSYPIFALRSTDTQYFGPGTRLTVL.

The V call is TRBV29-1, the J call TRBJ2-1; TRBD2 is a possible D gene (6 bases). V lost 2 bases to trimming and J lost 9 bases, with 11 bases between them. CDR3 length: 12 residues. Germline V CDR1 and CDR2: SQVTM, ANQGSEA. Here the CDR3 reads CSVEWEAGEQFF. CDR3 sequence (DNA): TGCAGCGTTGAATGGGAGGCGGGTGAGCAGTTCTTC.

The CDR3 region has the DNA TGTGCCATCAGTGAGTCAGAGGTGGACAGGGTTGGTGGCTACACCTTC. Residues: CAISESEVDRVGGYTF. The rearrangement links TRBV10-3 to TRBJ1-2; 8 positions match TRBD1. Germline CDR1 reads ENHRY; CDR2 reads SYGVKD. Unmatched junction bases numbered 10, after V lost 0 bases and J lost 7 bases. The length of the CDR3 is 16 residues.

The V gene is TRBV16, the J gene TRBJ2-7; perhaps TRBD2 as D (5 bases). Per the germline V gene, CDR1 is KGHSY and CDR2 is FQNENV. The V and J ends lost 3 bases and 5 bases respectively, with 17 bases between them. The CDR3 is made up of 15 amino acids. CDR3 nucleotides: TGTGCCAGCAGCCAGGACCCGGGATTCCCCCACGAGCAGTACTTC. This gives the protein CASSQDPGFPHEQYF.

Written as DNA, the CDR3 is TGTGCCAGTAGTGCATTACCGTTCGGACCCCAGGGGGCAGGAACCGGGGAGCTGTTTTTT. Translating it yields CASSALPFGPQGAGTGELFF. The chain uses TRBV19 and TRBJ2-2, with 8 nucleotides matching TRBD1. V shed 5 bases, J shed 5 bases, and the junction held 22 bases outside the gene matches. This CDR3 spans 20 amino acids. Germline V CDR1 and CDR2: LNHDA, SQIVND (reference sequence).

The gene calls are TRBV6-6 and TRBJ2-6; D not resolved. V shed 11 bases and J shed 0 bases, with 5 bases lying between them. CDR3 length: 12 amino acids. CDR1 is MNHNY, CDR2 SVGAGI, per germline (reference sequence). This CDR3 reads CASLSGANVLTF. The CDR3 nucleotides are TGTGCCTCCCTCTCTGGGGCCAACGTCCTGACTTTC.

The rearrangement joins TRBV9 to TRBJ2-1; TRBD2 matches at 8 bases. The V gene end was trimmed by 3 bases and the J gene end by 0 bases; junction bases not matched to a gene: 5. Germline values: CDR1 SGDLS, CDR2 YYNGEE. The CDR3 runs 16 residues. The CDR3 region has the DNA TGTGCCAGCAGCGCAGCGGGAGTTAGCTCCTACAATGAGCAGTTCTTC. The encoded protein is CASSAAGVSSYNEQFF. Using reference TRBV9 and TRBJ2-1 for the parts outside the CDR3, the full variable domain is DSGVTQTPKHLITATGQRVTLRCSPRSGDLSVYWYQQSLDQGLQFLIQYYNGEERAKGNILERFSAQQFPDLHSELNLSSLELGDSALYFCASSAAGVSSYNEQFFGPGTRLTVL.

The V call is TRBV14, the J call TRBJ2-3; TRBD2 aligns across 10 bases. This CDR3 contains 17 residues. Per germline, CDR1 SGHDN and CDR2 FVKESK. V lost 0 bases and J lost 4; bases outside the gene matches: 7. The CDR3 protein is CASSQERLAGVSDTQYF. CDR3 sequence (DNA): TGTGCCAGCAGCCAAGAAAGGCTAGCGGGAGTTTCAGATACGCAGTATTTT. Full variable domain (rest looked up from reference TRBV14 and TRBJ2-3): EAGVTQFPSHSVIEKGQTVTLRCDPISGHDNLYWYRRVMGKEIKFLLHFVKESKQDESGMPNNRFLAERTGGTYSTLKVQPAELEDSGVYFCASSQERLAGVSDTQYFGPGTRLTVL.

This clone has just one count. The V and J genes are TRBV5-6 and TRBJ2-1, with 11 bases that match TRBD1. This CDR3 region has 18 residues. Trimming at V came to 0 bases and at J to 7 bases, leaving 12 bases not matched to a gene. Germline V gene sequence: CDR1 SGHDT, CDR2 YYEEEE. CDR3: CASSLALGQGGNVNEQFF. CDR3 nucleotides: TGTGCCAGCAGCTTGGCCCTGGGACAGGGGGGTAACGTGAATGAGCAGTTCTTC.

This sequence joins TRBV27 and TRBJ1-2; D is perhaps TRBD1 (6 bases). CDR3 length: 13 residues. The V gene lost 8 bases and the J gene lost 6 bases, with 16 bases spanning the gap. The germline V gene encodes CDR1 MNHEY and CDR2 SMNVEV (reference sequence). CDR3 region: CASGYSDRDGYTF. The CDR3 DNA reads TGTGCCAGCGGTTATTCGGACAGAGATGGCTACACCTTC.

In the case of this clone: This sample includes further DNA sequences coding for the same CDR3. The gene calls are TRBV6-5 and TRBJ2-7, with a tentative D call TRBD1 (6 bases). The CDR3 is made up of 13 amino acids. V lost 2 bases and J lost 3, with 8 bases in between. Germline values: CDR1 MNHEY, CDR2 SVGAGI. CDR3 DNA sequence: TGTGCCAGCAGTTACGCGGACAGCTACGAGCAGTACTTC. Translating gives CASSYADSYEQYF.

The CDR3, as DNA: TGCGCCAGCAGCCAGGATCCCGGGACAGGGAACACCATATATTTT. Amino acid sequence: CASSQDPGTGNTIYF. The chain employs TRBV4-1 and TRBJ1-3; 9 bases align to TRBD1. Germline CDR1 reads MGHRA; CDR2 reads YSYEKL. With 3 bases clipped from V and 7 bases from J, the junction kept 7 bases outside the gene matches. The CDR3 loop spans 15 amino acids.

This clone showed up just once. The rearrangement joins TRBV5-6 to TRBJ2-1; 11 nucleotides match TRBD2. The germline V gene has CDR1 SGHDT and CDR2 YYEEEE. Trimming cost V 0 bases and J 9 bases; bases outside gene matches: 8. The CDR3 is made up of 16 amino acids. The CDR3 DNA follows: TGTGCCAGCAGCTTGGTGTTGCTAGCGGGAGGCGGTGAGCAGTTCTTC. Residues: CASSLVLLAGGGEQFF.